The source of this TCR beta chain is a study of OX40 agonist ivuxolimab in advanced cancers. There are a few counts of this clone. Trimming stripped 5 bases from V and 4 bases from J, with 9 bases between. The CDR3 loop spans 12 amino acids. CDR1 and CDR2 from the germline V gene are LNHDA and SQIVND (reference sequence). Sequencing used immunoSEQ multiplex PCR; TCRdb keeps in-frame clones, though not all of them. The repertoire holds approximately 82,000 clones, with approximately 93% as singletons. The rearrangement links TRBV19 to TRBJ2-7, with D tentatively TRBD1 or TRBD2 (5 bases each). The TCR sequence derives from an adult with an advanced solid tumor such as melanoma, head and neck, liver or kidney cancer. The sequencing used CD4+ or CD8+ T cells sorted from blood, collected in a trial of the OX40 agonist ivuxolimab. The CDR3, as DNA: TGTGCCAGTAGTCGAGGGGATTACGAGCAGTACTTC. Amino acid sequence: CASSRGDYEQYF.